The 24 T cell receptor beta chains given below trace back to one sample, sequenced in a study of cytomegalovirus exposure and HLA in healthy donors. Both 60 Vbeta primers and 13 Jbeta primers went into the PCR. Generated by immunoSEQ multiplex PCR, the TCRdb table keeps only in-frame clones and is missing some. The table records approximately 220,000 clones, around 76% of them present only once. Sequences were obtained from PBMCs. These receptors all come from a man in his forties in good health and CMV-seropositive.

The chain employs TRBV19 and TRBJ2-2; 15 nucleotides agree with TRBD2. Unmatched junction bases numbered 10, after V lost 7 bases and J lost 4 bases. Germline assignment: CDR1 LNHDA and CDR2 SQIVND (reference sequence). The CDR3 contains 18 residues. CDR3 in DNA: TGTGCCAGTACCGTCGGACTAGCGGGAGGGAGGGGCACCGGGGAGCTGTTTTTT. Amino acids: CASTVGLAGGRGTGELFF.

The J gene is TRBJ2-1, the V gene TRBV16, with D unclear. The V gene lost 0 bases and the J gene lost 4 bases, with 7 bases spanning the gap. Looked up from germline, CDR1 is KGHSY and CDR2 is FQNENV. The CDR3 consists of 14 residues. CDR3: CASSQSSGYNEQFF. In DNA, the CDR3 is TGTGCCAGCAGCCAATCATCGGGTTACAATGAGCAGTTCTTC.

The chain carries TRBV4-1 and TRBJ1-1; D is possibly TRBD1 (5 bases). The CDR3 consists of 16 residues. Looked up from germline, CDR1 is MGHRA and CDR2 is YSYEKL. Deletions cut 2 bases from V and 0 bases from J, with 13 bases between. The CDR3 DNA reads as TGCGCCAGCAGCCAATCATTCGGGACTCTGAACACTGAAGCTTTCTTT. The encoded protein is CASSQSFGTLNTEAFF.

The chain carries TRBV7-3 and TRBJ2-3; 13 bases are a match to TRBD2. J was trimmed by 6 bases and V by 4 bases; bases with no gene match: 7. The V gene's germline CDR1 is SGHTA and CDR2 FQGTGA. The CDR3 sequence is 16 residues long. This chain's CDR3 is CASSSYGLAGVDTQYF. The DNA of the CDR3 is TGTGCCAGCAGCTCCTACGGACTAGCGGGAGTGGATACGCAGTATTTT.

The V gene is TRBV7-2, the J gene TRBJ1-5; TRBD1 might be the D (6 bases). Germline CDR1 and CDR2: SGHTA and FQGNSA. The CDR3 is 15 residues long. Trimming pared 5 bases from V and 5 bases from J, leaving 16 bases between. The CDR3 reads CASSQRVRGDQPQHF. The CDR3 nucleotides are TGTGCCAGCAGCCAAAGGGTCAGGGGTGATCAGCCCCAGCATTTT.

The chain has TRBV19 and TRBJ2-2; D gene ambiguous. Trimming took 2 bases from V and 1 from J, leaving 11 bases between them. Germline lookup yields CDR1 LNHDA and CDR2 SQIVND (reference sequence). The CDR3 consists of 16 residues. The CDR3 here is CASSILASGNTGELFF. In DNA form, the CDR3 reads TGTGCCAGTAGTATATTGGCTAGTGGGAACACCGGGGAGCTGTTTTTT. Looking up the rest from reference TRBV19 and TRBJ2-2 gives the full variable domain: DGGITQSPKYLFRKEGQNVTLSCEQNLNHDAMYWYRQDPGQGLRLIYYSQIVNDFQKGDIAEGYSVSREKKESFPLTVTSAQKNPTAFYLCASSILASGNTGELFFGEGSRLTVL.

The chain joins TRBV18 to TRBJ2-3; D is ambiguous. Trimming took off 0 bases at V and 4 bases at J, with 5 bases between the two ends. Looked up from germline, CDR1 is KGHSH and CDR2 is LQKENI. The CDR3 loop spans 13 amino acids. This chain's CDR3 is CASSPPSPDTQYF. For the CDR3, the DNA is TGTGCCAGCTCACCACCTAGCCCAGATACGCAGTATTTT.

The chain has TRBV30 and TRBJ1-1, with TRBD1 matching 7 bases. This CDR3 is built from 18 residues. The germline gives CDR1 GTSNPN, CDR2 SVGIG (reference sequence). V gave up 3 bases and J gave up 0 bases; unmatched junction bases: 16. The CDR3 region has the DNA TGTGCCTGGAGCAATCTCGCTAGCCGGGACAGCATGAACACTGAAGCTTTCTTT. This gives the protein CAWSNLASRDSMNTEAFF.

The J gene is TRBJ1-2, the V gene TRBV6-1; D may be TRBD1 (6 bases). Germline V gene data show CDR1 as MNHNS and CDR2 as SASEGT. V was pared by 6 bases and J by 0 bases, with 11 bases between. The CDR3 has 14 amino acids. CDR3 sequence: CASRGQPPNYGYTF. The CDR3 DNA reads as TGTGCCAGCAGAGGACAGCCACCTAACTATGGCTACACCTTC.

V is TRBV28 and J is TRBJ2-7; 7 bases map to TRBD2. Germline trimming cut 5 bases from V and 7 bases from J; bases unmatched to any gene: 11. CDR1 and CDR2 (germline): MDHEN, SYDVKM. The CDR3 is 14 amino acids. The CDR3 coding sequence is TGTGCCAGCAGTCATAGGACTAGGGGAAGAGAGCAGTACGTC. This translates into CASSHRTRGREQYV.

The chain is built from TRBV11-2 and TRBJ2-7; 10 bases match TRBD2. CDR1 is SGHAT, CDR2 FQNNGV, per germline. The V gene end was trimmed by 5 bases and the J gene end by 5 bases; junction bases not matched to a gene: 0. The CDR3 runs 12 residues. In DNA form, the CDR3 reads TGTGCCAGCAGCGGGACTAGCGACGAGCAGTACGTC. Translation: CASSGTSDEQYV.

The V and J genes are TRBV2 and TRBJ1-4; D not resolved. V was cut by 7 bases and J by 0 bases, with 6 bases left in between. The CDR3 runs to 13 residues. CDR1 is SNHLY and CDR2 is FYNNEI in the germline V gene. Written as DNA, the CDR3 is TGTGCCAGCATTCCTGCAACTAATGAAAAACTGTTTTTT. This codes for CASIPATNEKLFF.

This sequence joins TRBV5-4 and TRBJ2-1, with D maybe TRBD2 (6 bases). The CDR3 sequence is 13 residues long. V gave up 0 bases and J gave up 8 bases, with 9 bases separating them. Germline lookup yields CDR1 SGHNT and CDR2 YYREEE (reference sequence). CDR3 sequence (DNA): TGTGCCAGCAGCTTGGTGGGAGGTGATGAGCAGTTCTTC. Its protein is CASSLVGGDEQFF.

About this clone: A junction end diverges from the germline sequence, so it may reflect a read error. The chain links TRBV7-7 to TRBJ2-1; 11 nucleotides align to TRBD1. CDR1 SSHAT and CDR2 FNYEAQ come from the germline V gene (reference sequence). CDR3 length equals 15 residues. The DNA of the CDR3 is TGTGCTAGCAGCCCTGGACAGGGGGCTGGATATGAGCAGTTCTTC. Its translation: CASSPGQGAGYEQFF.

CDR3 sequence: CASSPGSRVTEAFF. The CDR3 bases are TGTGCCAGTAGCCCAGGGTCTAGAGTCACTGAAGCTTTCTTT. The chain links TRBV19 to TRBJ1-1; a weak D match, TRBD1 (5 bases). The CDR3 extends over 14 amino acids. Germline CDR1 and CDR2: LNHDA and SQIVND (reference sequence). V lost 6 bases and J lost 4, with 15 bases in between. The variable domain in full, completed from reference TRBV19 and TRBJ1-1, reads DGGITQSPKYLFRKEGQNVTLSCEQNLNHDAMYWYRQDPGQGLRLIYYSQIVNDFQKGDIAEGYSVSREKKESFPLTVTSAQKNPTAFYLCASSPGSRVTEAFFGQGTRLTVV.

This sequence joins TRBV5-1 and TRBJ2-3; TRBD2 is a possible D gene (6 bases). Germline-derived CDR1 and CDR2 are SGHRS and YFSETQ. The CDR3 is 13 amino acids. V was trimmed by 4 bases and J by 7 bases, leaving 13 bases between them. The CDR3 loop reads CASSPGTLNTQYF. The CDR3 nucleotides read TGCGCCAGCAGCCCCGGGACTCTTAATACGCAGTATTTT.

This clone was found a few times. The rearrangement uses TRBV5-1 and TRBJ1-4, with 7 bases that match TRBD1. With V trimmed by 5 bases and J by 3 bases, 4 bases remained unmatched. This CDR3 is 14 amino acids long. The germline V gene encodes CDR1 SGHRS and CDR2 YFSETQ. The CDR3 loop is CASSSGQPNEKLFF. In DNA form, the CDR3 reads TGCGCCAGCAGTTCGGGACAGCCTAATGAAAAACTGTTTTTT.

The chain combines TRBV9 with TRBJ2-1; 8 nucleotides line up with TRBD2. The CDR3 spans 15 residues. Germline V gives CDR1 SGDLS, CDR2 YYNGEE. V lost 0 bases to trimming and J lost 3 bases; unmatched junction nucleotides: 2. The chain's CDR3 is CASSVVGGVYNEQFF. The CDR3 DNA follows: TGTGCCAGCAGCGTAGTCGGGGGGGTCTACAATGAGCAGTTCTTC.

The rearrangement uses TRBV9 and TRBJ2-5; D may be TRBD2 (6 bases). This CDR3 region has 14 residues. Trimming took 0 bases from V and 4 from J, leaving 10 bases between them. The germline gives CDR1 SGDLS, CDR2 YYNGEE. This CDR3 reads CASSVDTSRETQYF. DNA for the CDR3: TGTGCCAGCAGCGTAGACACTAGCCGAGAGACCCAGTACTTC.

The V and J genes are TRBV7-9 and TRBJ2-2; 15 nucleotides match TRBD2. The V and J ends lost 5 bases and 6 bases, in that order; junction bases with no gene match: 7. The CDR3 is 17 residues long. The germline CDR1 and CDR2 sequences are SEHNR and FQNEAQ (reference sequence). This chain's CDR3 is CASSPRTSGRAPGELFF. The CDR3, as DNA: TGTGCCAGCAGCCCTAGGACTAGCGGGAGGGCCCCCGGGGAGCTGTTTTTT.

The chain carries TRBV12-5 and TRBJ2-3; 12 nucleotides match TRBD2. This CDR3 region has 17 residues. Germline V gives CDR1 LGHNT, CDR2 FRNRAP. Trimming cost V 2 bases and J 3 bases; bases outside gene matches: 6. CDR3 amino acids: CASGLPRTSGKTDTQYF. The CDR3, as DNA: TGTGCTAGTGGTTTGCCACGGACTAGCGGGAAGACAGATACGCAGTATTTT.

This chain links TRBV27 with TRBJ2-1; 7 bases agree with TRBD2. The CDR3 is 15 amino acids. Germline V gives CDR1 MNHEY, CDR2 SMNVEV (reference sequence). The J segment lost 2 bases and the V segment lost 1 base, leaving 2 bases of the junction unmatched. The CDR3 reads CASSLLGGAYNEQFF. The CDR3 nucleotides read TGTGCCAGCAGTTTATTGGGGGGGGCCTACAATGAGCAGTTCTTC.

This clone was detected once. This chain uses TRBV28 with TRBJ2-7, with 7 bases fitting TRBD1. Germline V gene data show CDR1 as MDHEN and CDR2 as SYDVKM. The CDR3 sequence is 15 residues long. The J segment lost 4 bases and the V segment lost 5 bases, leaving 11 bases of the junction unmatched. CDR3 in amino acids: CASSPADRERYEQYV. The CDR3 bases are TGTGCCAGCAGTCCAGCTGACAGGGAGCGGTACGAGCAGTACGTC.

The chain carries TRBV19 and TRBJ2-7, with a tentative D call TRBD1 (6 bases). The CDR3 is 15 residues long. Germline loops: CDR1 LNHDA, CDR2 SQIVND (reference sequence). Deletions cut 1 base from V and 2 bases from J, with 12 bases between. The CDR3 region has the DNA TGTGCCAGTAGTATAGCTGGGGGCAGGGCCTACGAGCAGTACTTC. Protein: CASSIAGGRAYEQYF.